The rows below give T cell receptor beta chains drawn from one sample of a study of molecular identifiers for immune sequencing clone quantification. TCRdb re-derived calls from the PCR reads in MiXCR, one entry per CDR3 protein. The data contain 80,000 to 100,000 distinct CDR3 sequences, 24% of them singletons. Source material: naive CD8+ T cells from blood, with Jurkat cell RNA spiked in. All receptors come from a human donor in good health. Some libraries in this study had Jurkat cell RNA spiked in. The CDR3 runs from the conserved cysteine through the conserved F or W. The D gene is left open where the match is weak.

j_call: TRBJ1-5
d_call: TRBD1
v_call: TRBV6-6
cdr3_aa: CASSYLGQGNQPQHF

j_call: TRBJ2-7
d_call: NA
v_call: TRBV20-1
cdr3_aa: CSARLDGNYEQYF

j_call: TRBJ2-7
d_call: TRBD1
v_call: TRBV7-9
cdr3_aa: CASSARGTGNFYEQYF

j_call: TRBJ2-2
d_call: NA
v_call: TRBV12-3/TRBV12-4
cdr3_aa: CASSLQFYGELFF

j_call: TRBJ2-7
d_call: TRBD2
v_call: TRBV6-5
cdr3_aa: CASSYGASGDYEQYF

j_call: TRBJ1-4
d_call: TRBD1
v_call: TRBV6-5
cdr3_aa: CASSLARGTELFF

j_call: TRBJ1-5
d_call: TRBD1
v_call: TRBV6-5
cdr3_aa: CDSSATGVNQPQHF

j_call: TRBJ1-1
d_call: TRBD1
v_call: TRBV5-1
cdr3_aa: CASSPGTEETEAFF

j_call: TRBJ2-7
d_call: TRBD2
v_call: TRBV4-1
cdr3_aa: CASSQEQRGAYEQYF

j_call: TRBJ2-3
d_call: NA
v_call: TRBV30
cdr3_aa: CAWSRGSDTQYF

j_call: TRBJ2-3
d_call: TRBD2
v_call: TRBV19
cdr3_aa: CASSTWTSERTDTQYF

j_call: TRBJ2-7
d_call: NA
v_call: TRBV6-1
cdr3_aa: CASSEMAYEQYF

j_call: TRBJ2-5
d_call: NA
v_call: TRBV5-3
cdr3_aa: CASSLDGTLRQETQYF

j_call: TRBJ2-7
d_call: NA
v_call: TRBV29-1
cdr3_aa: CSVGPEDSYEQSF

j_call: TRBJ1-3
d_call: NA
v_call: TRBV27
cdr3_aa: CASSLRRNSGNTIYF

j_call: TRBJ1-1
d_call: NA
v_call: TRBV19
cdr3_aa: CASSIGTELNTEAFF

j_call: TRBJ2-1
d_call: TRBD1
v_call: TRBV24-1
cdr3_aa: CATSDLTGKFF

j_call: TRBJ2-1
d_call: NA
v_call: TRBV4-3
cdr3_aa: CASSQDEGTVFNEQFF

j_call: TRBJ2-7
d_call: NA
v_call: TRBV28
cdr3_aa: CASGDRTSYEQYF

j_call: TRBJ2-7
d_call: NA
v_call: TRBV28
cdr3_aa: CASSLPGSYEQYF

j_call: TRBJ2-1
d_call: NA
v_call: TRBV6-5
cdr3_aa: CASSYSSGAYNEQFF

j_call: TRBJ2-5
d_call: TRBD1
v_call: TRBV19
cdr3_aa: CASSIPGGQETQYF

j_call: TRBJ1-5
d_call: NA
v_call: TRBV2
cdr3_aa: CASSEWIVGSNQPQHF

j_call: TRBJ1-1
d_call: NA
v_call: TRBV7-9
cdr3_aa: CASSPHYGEAFF

j_call: TRBJ2-7
d_call: NA
v_call: TRBV4-1
cdr3_aa: CASSHQAGPTYEQYF

j_call: TRBJ2-6
d_call: NA
v_call: TRBV7-9
cdr3_aa: CASSLPEGDKNSGANVLTF

j_call: TRBJ2-7
d_call: NA
v_call: TRBV30
cdr3_aa: CAWSQDYEQYF